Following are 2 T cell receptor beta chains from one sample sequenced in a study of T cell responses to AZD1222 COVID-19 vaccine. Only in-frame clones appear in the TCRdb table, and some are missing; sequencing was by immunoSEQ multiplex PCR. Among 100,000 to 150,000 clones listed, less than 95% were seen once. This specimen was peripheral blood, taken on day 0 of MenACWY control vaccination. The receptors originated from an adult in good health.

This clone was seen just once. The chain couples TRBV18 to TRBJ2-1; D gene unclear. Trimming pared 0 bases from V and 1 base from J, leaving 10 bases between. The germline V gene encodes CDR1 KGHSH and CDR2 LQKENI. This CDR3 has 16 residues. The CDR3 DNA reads TGTGCCAGCTCACCACCTTCCAGAAAGTCCTACAATGAGCAGTTCTTC. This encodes CASSPPSRKSYNEQFF.

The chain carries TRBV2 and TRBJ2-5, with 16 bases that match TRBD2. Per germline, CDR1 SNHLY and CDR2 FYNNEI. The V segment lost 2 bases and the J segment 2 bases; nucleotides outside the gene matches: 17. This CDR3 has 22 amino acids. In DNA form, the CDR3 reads TGTGCCAGCAGTGAATTTATCTCGATCGGGACTAGCGGGGGGGTACTACAAGAGACCCAGTACTTC. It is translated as CASSEFISIGTSGGVLQETQYF. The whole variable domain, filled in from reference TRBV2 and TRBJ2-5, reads EPEVTQTPSHQVTQMGQEVILRCVPISNHLYFYWYRQILGQKVEFLVSFYNNEISEKSEIFDDQFSVERPDGSNFTLKIRSTKLEDSAMYFCASSEFISIGTSGGVLQETQYFGPGTRLLVL.